This T cell receptor (beta chain) stems from a study of CD8+CD57+ T cells in acquired aplastic anemia. Across the study: Sorting CD4+ and CD8+ cells gave DNA averaging 3.2 ug.

Notes on the study in general: Simpson's diversity of CD8+ cells was not significantly different in patients compared with controls. The study identified about 30 CD8+ CDR3 sequences shared by patients and controls.

Genomic DNA was employed as the template in profiling TCR beta VDJ and CDR3. TCRdb redid the calling of the reads with MiXCR, one entry per CDR3 protein. The data hold about 190,000 distinct CDR3 sequences, with about 64% observed a single time. Note on this clonotype: Its antigen is unknown.

Germline lookup yields CDR1 MRHNA and CDR2 SNTAGT. Unmatched junction bases numbered 7, after V lost 4 bases and J lost 10 bases. The CDR3 has 14 amino acids. The V and J genes are TRBV6-4 and TRBJ2-2; 9 bases map to TRBD1. Sequencing input: sorted CD4+, CD8+, or CD8+CD57+ T cells (not recorded which) from PBMCs. The sequence came from a human donor with severe aplastic anemia or a healthy control (not recorded which). The CDR3 protein is CASSVGQGREELFF. As DNA, the CDR3 is TGTGCCAGCAGTGTGGGACAGGGTCGAGAGGAGCTGTTTTTT.